Presented here are 24 T cell receptor beta chains from one specimen sequenced in a study of type 1 regulatory T cells. TCRdb recomputed calls from the reads with MiXCR, one row per CDR3 protein. The sample lists approximately 100,000 distinct CDR3 sequences; 30% to 35% were seen once. The sequenced sample consisted of CD4+ T cells, either the whole sample or a sorted fraction (not recorded which). These TCRs come from a human donor in good health.

A single count supports this clonotype. V is TRBV5-6 and J is TRBJ2-6; possible D gene TRBD1, 5 bases. This CDR3 is built from 18 residues. Germline CDR1 reads SGHDT; CDR2 reads YYEEEE. V lost 0 bases, J lost 0 bases, and 13 bases lay in between. The CDR3 DNA is TGTGCCAGCAGCTTGGCACAGGACCCGTACTCTGGGGCCAACGTCCTGACTTTC. Translating it yields CASSLAQDPYSGANVLTF.

This clonotype was seen a handful of times. One end of the junction does not line up with germline, which may come from a read error. The chain couples TRBV7-9 to TRBJ1-1; 8 positions match TRBD1. The CDR3 length is 16 residues. Germline CDR1 and CDR2: SEHNR and FQNEAQ (reference sequence). CDR3 sequence (DNA): TGTGCCCGCAGCCGGTCTAATGGACAGGGCCGAGGTGGAGCTTTCTTT. It translates to CARSRSNGQGRGGAFF.

This clonotype was detected only a few times. This chain connects TRBV3-1 to TRBJ2-1; 9 positions agree with TRBD2. After removal of 0 bases from V and 5 bases from J, the junction contained 11 bases not matched to a gene. The CDR3 runs to 18 residues. Germline V gene lookup returns CDR1 LGHDT and CDR2 YNNKEL (reference sequence). The CDR3, as DNA: TGTGCCAGCAGCCAAGATAGGTTCCTAGCGGGGCAGAACAATGAGCAGTTCTTC. Translated: CASSQDRFLAGQNNEQFF.

This clonotype was counted between two and nine times. J is TRBJ2-1 and V is TRBV3-1, with D perhaps TRBD1 or TRBD2 (5 bases each). The CDR3 runs 15 residues. The V and J ends lost 3 bases and 6 bases respectively, with 15 bases between them. CDR1 and CDR2 from the germline V gene are LGHDT and YNNKEL (reference sequence). Written as DNA, the CDR3 is TGTGCCAGCAGCCATTACCGGGACCCAAGCAATGAGCAGTTCTTC. Protein product: CASSHYRDPSNEQFF.

This clonotype appeared a few times. The CDR3: CASSLSPGLNYEQYF. The CDR3 DNA follows: TGTGCCAGCAGTTTATCGCCAGGATTGAACTACGAGCAGTACTTC. V gene TRBV27 combines with J gene TRBJ2-7; D is unresolved. Per germline, CDR1 MNHEY and CDR2 SMNVEV (reference sequence). The CDR3 extends over 15 amino acids. Between the trimmed V and J ends, which lost 0 bases and 3 bases, there was a span of 12 bases.

This chain uses TRBV7-9 with TRBJ1-5; tentative D call: TRBD1 (6 bases). Germline V CDR1 and CDR2: SEHNR, FQNEAQ (reference sequence). Trimming removed 8 bases from V and 0 bases from J, with 11 bases in between. CDR3 length: 14 amino acids. DNA of the CDR3: TGTGCCAGCGGACCGGACAGTAGCAATCAGCCCCAGCATTTT. This gives the protein CASGPDSSNQPQHF. Using reference TRBV7-9 and TRBJ1-5 for the parts outside the CDR3, the full variable domain is DTGVSQNPRHKITKRGQNVTFRCDPISEHNRLYWYRQTLGQGPEFLTYFQNEAQLEKSRLLSDRFSAERPKGSFSTLEIQRTEQGDSAMYLCASGPDSSNQPQHFGDGTRLSIL.

The rearrangement uses TRBV15 and TRBJ2-7, with 7 nucleotides matching TRBD2. Germline trimming cut 1 base from V and 3 bases from J; bases unmatched to any gene: 6. Germline V gene lookup returns CDR1 LNHNV and CDR2 YYDKDF (reference sequence). The CDR3 contains 15 residues. The CDR3 region has the DNA TGTGCCACCAGCAGAGGGGGGGGGAATTTCTACGAGCAGTACTTC. Protein sequence: CATSRGGGNFYEQYF. The whole variable domain, remainder taken from reference TRBV15 and TRBJ2-7, is DAMVIQNPRYQVTQFGKPVTLSCSQTLNHNVMYWYQQKSSQAPKLLFHYYDKDFNNEADTPDNFQSRRPNTSFCFLDIRSPGLGDTAMYLCATSRGGGNFYEQYFGPGTRLTVT.

The sample holds a few counts of this clonotype. The genes are TRBV7-9 and TRBJ2-1, with 11 bases fitting TRBD2. J lost 2 bases, V lost 8 bases, and 2 bases had no gene match. The CDR3 covers 14 residues. Germline CDR1 and CDR2: SEHNR and FQNEAQ (reference sequence). This CDR3 reads CASSTSGAYNEQFF. DNA of the CDR3: TGTGCCAGCTCGACTAGCGGGGCCTACAATGAGCAGTTCTTC.

This clonotype was detected only a few times. This rearrangement joins TRBV6-5 to TRBJ2-7, with 10 positions matching TRBD2. V lost 2 bases, J lost 6 bases, and 22 bases stayed unmatched. The V gene's germline CDR1 is MNHEY and CDR2 SVGAGI. CDR3 length: 20 residues. The DNA of the CDR3 is TGTGCCAGCAGTTACGGTGTGGACGCCGGGTTCCCTAGCGGGAGTCGCGAGCAGTACTTC. This translates into CASSYGVDAGFPSGSREQYF.

The chain couples TRBV2 to TRBJ1-1, with D hard to call. Trimming removed 6 bases from V and 1 base from J, with 12 bases in between. Germline CDR1 SNHLY, CDR2 FYNNEI. CDR3 size: 14 residues. The DNA of the CDR3 is TGTGCCAGCAGGGCGGGCCTATCGAACACTGAAGCTTTCTTT. Protein: CASRAGLSNTEAFF.

This clonotype has a handful of counts. The CDR3 nucleotides are TGTGCCAGCAGCGCCGGACTGTACTACGAGCAGTACTTC. It is translated as CASSAGLYYEQYF. The chain employs TRBV9 and TRBJ2-7; D possibly corresponds to TRBD2 (5 bases). This CDR3 region has 13 residues. V was cut by 3 bases and J by 3 bases, with 10 bases left in between. In germline, CDR1 is SGDLS, CDR2 YYNGEE.

This clonotype was observed a handful of times. The CDR3 DNA reads TGCGCCAGCAGCCAACGGACAGGGCAGGGGCCAGAGACTGAAGCTTTCTTT. The encoded protein is CASSQRTGQGPETEAFF. The gene calls are TRBV4-1 and TRBJ1-1; TRBD1 matches 8 bases. Germline assignment: CDR1 MGHRA and CDR2 YSYEKL. The CDR3 is 17 amino acids. The ends lost 2 bases at V and 5 bases at J; junction bases unmatched: 13.

This clonotype was found once. The chain couples TRBV6-6 to TRBJ2-2, with 8 bases aligning to TRBD2. Unmatched junction bases numbered 8, after V lost 7 bases and J lost 4 bases. The germline CDR1 and CDR2 sequences are MNHNY and SVGAGI (reference sequence). This CDR3 contains 15 residues. CDR3 loop: CASNPLAGGTGELFF. The CDR3 nucleotides read TGTGCCAGCAACCCCCTAGCGGGTGGCACCGGGGAGCTGTTTTTT.

V gene TRBV6-6 combines with J gene TRBJ2-7; 11 nucleotides match TRBD2. The junction had 7 bases not matched to a gene; V was cut back by 6 bases and J by 0 bases. Germline-derived CDR1 and CDR2 are MNHNY and SVGAGI (reference sequence). The CDR3 consists of 16 residues. The CDR3 spells CASSLRLAGSSYEQYF. The CDR3 nucleotides are TGTGCCAGCAGCCTCCGACTAGCGGGGAGCTCCTACGAGCAGTACTTC.

This clonotype came up many times. This chain uses TRBV6-2 or TRBV6-3 with TRBJ2-5; D might be TRBD2 (5 bases). This CDR3 is 12 amino acids long. The V end was cut by 6 bases, the J end by 5 bases, with 10 bases between. Germline CDR1 reads MNHEY; CDR2 reads SVGEGT. The CDR3 nucleotides read TGTGCCAGCAGGAGGGTAGGGGAGACCCAGTACTTC. Its translation is CASRRVGETQYF.

This clonotype was found a few times. V gene TRBV5-1 combines with J gene TRBJ2-5; unclear D gene. From germline, CDR1 is SGHRS and CDR2 YFSETQ. The CDR3 is made up of 13 amino acids. Trimming cost V 4 bases and J 5 bases, with 12 bases left between them. CDR3 nucleotides: TGCGCCAGCAGCGAAGGACCTTTGGAGACCCAGTACTTC. Translation gives CASSEGPLETQYF.

This sequence joins TRBV27 and TRBJ1-4; D is possibly TRBD1 (6 bases). Per the germline V gene, CDR1 is MNHEY and CDR2 is SMNVEV (reference sequence). The CDR3 is made up of 15 amino acids. V was pared by 6 bases and J by 0 bases, with 11 bases between. DNA of the CDR3: TGTGCCAGCAGCCGGAACAGGGCAACTAATGAAAAACTGTTTTTT. Its translation: CASSRNRATNEKLFF.

The chain uses TRBV6-5 and TRBJ1-3; D is unresolved. The CDR3 extends over 23 amino acids. Trimming pared 2 bases from V and 0 bases from J, leaving 32 bases between. Germline values: CDR1 MNHEY, CDR2 SVGAGI. Here the CDR3 reads CASSYVVNPQVQFGLSSGNTIYF. The CDR3 nucleotides read TGTGCCAGCAGTTACGTCGTAAACCCCCAGGTTCAGTTCGGGCTTAGCTCTGGAAACACCATATATTTT.

This clonotype was seen a few times. The chain couples TRBV5-1 to TRBJ2-7, with a tentative D call TRBD1 (7 bases). Looked up from germline, CDR1 is SGHRS and CDR2 is YFSETQ. The CDR3 runs to 16 residues. Trimming pared 5 bases from V and 4 bases from J, leaving 22 bases between. CDR3 coding DNA: TGCGCCAGCAGGTTCATTACAGGGGACTTTTTTTACGAGCAGTACTTC. Translating gives CASRFITGDFFYEQYF.

J is TRBJ2-2 and V is TRBV10-1; D assignment may be TRBD1 or TRBD2 (5 bases each). The CDR3 contains 11 residues. V was cut by 8 bases and J by 6 bases, with 7 bases left in between. Germline V gene lookup returns CDR1 WNHNN and CDR2 SYGVQD (reference sequence). The CDR3 sequence is CASGDPGELFF. In DNA, the CDR3 is TGCGCCAGCGGGGACCCCGGGGAGCTGTTTTTT.

The rearrangement joins TRBV6-5 to TRBJ2-1; D gene ambiguous. The CDR3 extends over 16 amino acids. The ends were cut back, 0 bases at V and 9 bases at J, with 18 bases in the middle. Germline V gene lookup returns CDR1 MNHEY and CDR2 SVGAGI. The CDR3 sequence is CASSYSLLGGASEQFF. The CDR3 nucleotides are TGTGCCAGCAGTTACTCCCTACTTGGCGGAGCGAGTGAGCAGTTCTTC.

The J gene is TRBJ2-7, the V gene TRBV27; D may be TRBD2 (6 bases). This CDR3 has 13 residues. Germline-derived CDR1 and CDR2 are MNHEY and SMNVEV (reference sequence). V lost 5 bases and J lost 4, with 12 bases in between. The CDR3 is CASSPGVFYEQYF. CDR3 in DNA: TGTGCCAGCAGTCCGGGGGTATTTTACGAGCAGTACTTC.

This sequence joins TRBV5-1 and TRBJ2-7; tentative D call: TRBD1 (5 bases). Trimming pared 5 bases from V and 0 bases from J, leaving 15 bases between. This CDR3 region has 15 residues. Germline assignment: CDR1 SGHRS and CDR2 YFSETQ. CDR3 loop: CASRKGPESSYEQYF. The CDR3 DNA reads TGCGCCAGCAGGAAGGGGCCGGAGAGCTCCTACGAGCAGTACTTC.

V gene TRBV9 combines with J gene TRBJ2-3, with D maybe TRBD1 (5 bases). Germline CDR1 SGDLS, CDR2 YYNGEE. CDR3 size: 17 residues. The V and J ends lost 0 bases and 6 bases respectively, with 20 bases between them. CDR3: CASSVGRVSREVDTQYF. In nucleotides, the CDR3 is TGTGCCAGCAGCGTAGGACGAGTTAGCAGGGAAGTCGATACGCAGTATTTT.